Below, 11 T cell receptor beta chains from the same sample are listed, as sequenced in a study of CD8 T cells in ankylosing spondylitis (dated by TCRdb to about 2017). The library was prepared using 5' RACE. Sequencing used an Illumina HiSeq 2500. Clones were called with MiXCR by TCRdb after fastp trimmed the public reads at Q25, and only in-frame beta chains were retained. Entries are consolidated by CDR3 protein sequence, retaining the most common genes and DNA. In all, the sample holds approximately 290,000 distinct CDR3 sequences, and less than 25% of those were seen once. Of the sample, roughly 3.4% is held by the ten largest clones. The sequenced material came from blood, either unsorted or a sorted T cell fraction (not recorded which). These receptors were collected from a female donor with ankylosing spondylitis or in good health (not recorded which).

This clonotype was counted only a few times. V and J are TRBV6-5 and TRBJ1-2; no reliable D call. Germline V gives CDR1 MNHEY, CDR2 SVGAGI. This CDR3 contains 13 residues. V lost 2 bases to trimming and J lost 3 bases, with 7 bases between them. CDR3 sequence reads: CASSYRVHYGYTF. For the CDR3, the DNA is TGTGCCAGCAGTTACAGGGTACACTATGGCTACACCTTC.

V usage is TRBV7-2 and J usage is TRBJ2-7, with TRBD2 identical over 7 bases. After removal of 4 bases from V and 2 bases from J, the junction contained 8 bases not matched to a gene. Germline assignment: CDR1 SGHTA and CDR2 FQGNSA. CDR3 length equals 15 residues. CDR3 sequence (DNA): TGTGCCAGCAGCTCACCAAGCGGGATGGCCTACGAGCAGTACTTC. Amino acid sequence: CASSSPSGMAYEQYF.

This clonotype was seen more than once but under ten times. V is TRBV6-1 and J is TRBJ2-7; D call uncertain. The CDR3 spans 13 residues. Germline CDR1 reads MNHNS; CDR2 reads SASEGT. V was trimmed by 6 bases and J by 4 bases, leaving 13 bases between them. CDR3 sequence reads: CASRTDGNYEQYF. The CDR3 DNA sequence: TGTGCCAGCAGAACCGACGGTAATTACGAGCAGTACTTC.

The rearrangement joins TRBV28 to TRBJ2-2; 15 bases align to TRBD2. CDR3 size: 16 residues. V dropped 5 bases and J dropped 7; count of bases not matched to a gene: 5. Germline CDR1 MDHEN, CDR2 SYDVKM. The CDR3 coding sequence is TGTGCCAGCAGTCCGGGGACTAGCGGGAGGTTCGGGGAGCTGTTTTTT. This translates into CASSPGTSGRFGELFF.

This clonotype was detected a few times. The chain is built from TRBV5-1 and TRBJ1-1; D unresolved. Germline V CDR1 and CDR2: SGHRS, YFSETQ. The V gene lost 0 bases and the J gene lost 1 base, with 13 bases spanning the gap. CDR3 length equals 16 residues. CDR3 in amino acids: CASSLEVQLTNTEAFF. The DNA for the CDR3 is TGCGCCAGCAGCTTGGAAGTTCAGCTAACGAACACTGAAGCTTTCTTT.

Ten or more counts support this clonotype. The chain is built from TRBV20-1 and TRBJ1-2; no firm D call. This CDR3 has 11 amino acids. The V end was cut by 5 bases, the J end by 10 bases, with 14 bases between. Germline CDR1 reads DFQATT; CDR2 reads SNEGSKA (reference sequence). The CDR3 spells CSAGRVEDYTF. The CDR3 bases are TGCAGTGCTGGGAGGGTGGAAGACTACACCTTC.

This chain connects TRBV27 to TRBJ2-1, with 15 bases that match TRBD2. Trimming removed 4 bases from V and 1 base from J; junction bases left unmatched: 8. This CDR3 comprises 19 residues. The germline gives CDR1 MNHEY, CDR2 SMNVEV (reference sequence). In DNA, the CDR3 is TGTGCCAGCAGTTGGGGACTAGCGGGAGGATTTGGTTCCTACAATGAGCAGTTCTTC. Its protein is CASSWGLAGGFGSYNEQFF.

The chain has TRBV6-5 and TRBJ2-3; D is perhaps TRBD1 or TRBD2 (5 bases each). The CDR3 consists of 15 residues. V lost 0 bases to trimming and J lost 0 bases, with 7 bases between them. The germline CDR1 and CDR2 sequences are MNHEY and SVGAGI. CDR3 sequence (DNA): TGTGCCAGCAGTTACTCGGGGGAAAGCACAGATACGCAGTATTTT. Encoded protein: CASSYSGESTDTQYF.

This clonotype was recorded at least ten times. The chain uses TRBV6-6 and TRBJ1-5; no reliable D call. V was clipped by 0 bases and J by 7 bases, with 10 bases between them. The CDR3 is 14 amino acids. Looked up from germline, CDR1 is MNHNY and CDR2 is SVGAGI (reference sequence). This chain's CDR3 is CASSYSPDGQPQHF. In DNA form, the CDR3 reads TGTGCCAGCAGTTACTCCCCGGACGGGCAGCCCCAGCATTTT.

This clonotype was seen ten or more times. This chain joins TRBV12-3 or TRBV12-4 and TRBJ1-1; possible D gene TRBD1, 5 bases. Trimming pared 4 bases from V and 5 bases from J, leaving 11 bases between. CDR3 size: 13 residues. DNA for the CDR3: TGTGCCAGCAGTTCGCCAGGGCGGACTGAAGCTTTCTTT. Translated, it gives CASSSPGRTEAFF.

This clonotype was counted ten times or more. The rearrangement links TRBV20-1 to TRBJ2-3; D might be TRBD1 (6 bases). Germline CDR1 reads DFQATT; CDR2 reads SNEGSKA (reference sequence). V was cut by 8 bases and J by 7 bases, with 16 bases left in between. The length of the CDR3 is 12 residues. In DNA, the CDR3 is TGCAGTACCAAACCAGGGGCAAATACGCAGTATTTT. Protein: CSTKPGANTQYF.